This TCR beta chain was sequenced for a study of T-cell memory formation after mild COVID-19. MiXCR, applied by TCRdb to the 5' RACE reads, yields one record per CDR3 protein. The table lists about 13,000 distinct CDR3 sequences, roughly 17% of them singletons, with under 60% in the top ten. Notes on the study in general: Later expanders leaned CD4+, whereas day 15 to 85 contracting clones were balanced CD4/CD8.

Germline V gene sequence: CDR1 SGHAT, CDR2 FQNNGV. After removal of 3 bases from V and 3 bases from J, the junction contained 2 bases not matched to a gene. The CDR3 is made up of 15 amino acids. This clonotype has more than one count but fewer than ten. As yet, its antigen is unknown. Sequences were obtained from PBMCs or a T cell subset sorted from them (not recorded which). The chain is built from TRBV11-2 and TRBJ2-1, with 10 bases matching TRBD1. This clonotype was obtained from a young man who had mild COVID-19 (a few samples of this study predate the infection). Cell type and time point are not known. The CDR3 here is CASSFRDRGYNEQFF. As DNA, the CDR3 is TGTGCCAGCAGCTTCCGGGACAGGGGCTACAATGAGCAGTTCTTC.